The 30 T cell receptor beta chains below all came from one sample that was sequenced in a study of T-cell reconstitution after alpha-beta-depleted transplantation in children. Researchers prepared the TCRbeta library using unique molecular identifiers, the study reports. TCRdb re-derived calls from the PCR reads in MiXCR, one entry per CDR3 protein. This table holds about 980,000 distinct CDR3 sequences, 25% to 35% found once. Here the sequenced sample was PBMCs, mostly from graft donor cells, taken 360 days after TCRalphabeta/CD19-depleted stem cell transplant. Receptors were obtained from a boy in the first two years of life who had a stem cell transplant for SCID, so the T cells may come from the graft donor.

The rearrangement joins TRBV12-3 or TRBV12-4 to TRBJ2-2; D tentatively fits TRBD1 or TRBD2 (5 bases each). The V gene lost 3 bases and the J gene lost 4 bases, with 9 bases spanning the gap. The CDR3 runs to 14 residues. The CDR3: CASSFYGATGELFF. The CDR3 region has the DNA TGTGCCAGCAGTTTTTACGGGGCCACCGGGGAGCTGTTTTTT.

The rearrangement joins TRBV7-9 to TRBJ1-1; tentative D call: TRBD1 (6 bases). The CDR3 is made up of 16 amino acids. V shed 6 bases and J shed 1 base, with 18 bases lying between them. Germline V lookup: CDR1 SEHNR, CDR2 FQNEAQ (reference sequence). This CDR3 reads CASRGAGGTPNTEAFF. CDR3 nucleotide sequence: TGTGCCAGCAGGGGGGCCGGGGGGACTCCGAACACTGAAGCTTTCTTT.

The chain employs TRBV9 and TRBJ1-1; D uncertain. The CDR3 spans 13 residues. V gave up 3 bases and J gave up 4 bases, with 10 bases separating them. Germline CDR1 and CDR2: SGDLS and YYNGEE. The CDR3 sequence: CASSGSWATEAFF. The DNA for the CDR3 is TGTGCCAGCAGCGGTAGTTGGGCCACTGAAGCTTTCTTT.

The chain employs TRBV5-6 and TRBJ2-7; 11 bases line up with TRBD1. Trimming removed 4 bases from V and 5 bases from J; junction bases left unmatched: 8. Germline V gene lookup returns CDR1 SGHDT and CDR2 YYEEEE. This CDR3 region has 15 residues. The CDR3 DNA sequence: TGTGCCAGCAGCCACACCGGGACAGGGGGGCACGAGCAGTACTTC. Its protein product is CASSHTGTGGHEQYF.

In DNA form, the CDR3 reads TGCAGTGCCCAATGGACCCGGTACGGTGAAAAACTGTTTTTT. This codes for CSAQWTRYGEKLFF. V gene TRBV20-1 combines with J gene TRBJ1-4; D is undetermined. In germline, CDR1 is DFQATT, CDR2 SNEGSKA (reference sequence). The V gene lost 6 bases and the J gene lost 7 bases, with 18 bases spanning the gap. The length of the CDR3 is 14 residues.

This chain connects TRBV4-1 to TRBJ2-3, with 7 positions matching TRBD1. J lost 2 bases, V lost 5 bases, and 22 bases had no gene match. This CDR3 is built from 20 residues. The V gene's germline CDR1 is MGHRA and CDR2 YSYEKL. For the CDR3, the DNA is TGCGCCAGCAGCACAAACCCGGGACAGAACAATCAACGGACCACAGATACGCAGTATTTT. This codes for CASSTNPGQNNQRTTDTQYF.

This clonotype was observed a few times. V is TRBV14 and J is TRBJ2-7; the D is unclear. The CDR3 covers 16 residues. Deletions cut 0 bases from V and 0 bases from J, with 12 bases between. Germline V gene lookup returns CDR1 SGHDN and CDR2 FVKESK. CDR3 amino acids: CASSQDRDGHSYEQYF. CDR3 bases: TGTGCCAGCAGCCAAGATCGAGACGGGCACTCCTACGAGCAGTACTTC. Full variable domain (outside the CDR3, taken from reference TRBV14 and TRBJ2-7): EAGVTQFPSHSVIEKGQTVTLRCDPISGHDNLYWYRRVMGKEIKFLLHFVKESKQDESGMPNNRFLAERTGGTYSTLKVQPAELEDSGVYFCASSQDRDGHSYEQYFGPGTRLTVT.

The chain employs TRBV28 and TRBJ1-1; TRBD1 might be the D (5 bases). The CDR3 totals 14 residues. V dropped 6 bases and J dropped 4 bases, with 15 bases sitting between them. The germline V gene encodes CDR1 MDHEN and CDR2 SYDVKM. The CDR3 loop is CASSSQQRGTEAFF. In DNA, the CDR3 is TGTGCCAGCAGCTCCCAGCAAAGGGGCACTGAAGCTTTCTTT.

This clonotype was seen more than once but under ten times. This chain joins TRBV12-3 or TRBV12-4 and TRBJ2-7; no definite D call. V shed 2 bases and J shed 4 bases, with 12 bases lying between them. There are 14 residues in the CDR3. CDR3: CASSLHRVGYEQYF. The CDR3 nucleotides are TGTGCCAGCAGTTTACATCGGGTGGGATACGAGCAGTACTTC.

This clonotype was counted only a few times. V gene TRBV5-1 combines with J gene TRBJ2-1; 7 bases map to TRBD2. This CDR3 contains 16 residues. Germline V lookup: CDR1 SGHRS, CDR2 YFSETQ. Germline trimming cut 1 base from V and 3 bases from J; bases unmatched to any gene: 7. The DNA of the CDR3 is TGCGCCAGCAGCTTGTATGGACTAGGAAACTACAATGAGCAGTTCTTC. Its protein product is CASSLYGLGNYNEQFF.

The J gene is TRBJ1-5, the V gene TRBV3-1; D is perhaps TRBD1 (5 bases). The CDR3 totals 15 residues. V lost 4 bases and J 1 base, leaving 11 bases between the germline ends. Germline CDR1 reads LGHDT; CDR2 reads YNNKEL (reference sequence). The CDR3 sequence: CASSPGFGSNQPQHF. The CDR3 DNA is TGTGCCAGCAGCCCAGGGTTCGGCAGCAATCAGCCCCAGCATTTT.

The DNA for the CDR3 is TGCAGTGCTAAGGAAAGGGGGGCTGACACCGGGGAGCTGTTTTTT. Protein product: CSAKERGADTGELFF. J is TRBJ2-2 and V is TRBV20-1; the D gene could be TRBD1 or TRBD2 (6 bases each). The CDR3 runs 15 residues. V was trimmed by 4 bases and J by 3 bases, leaving 15 bases between them. CDR1 DFQATT and CDR2 SNEGSKA come from the germline V gene (reference sequence).

This clonotype turned up a few times. The V call is TRBV12-3 or TRBV12-4, the J call TRBJ2-5; D is perhaps TRBD1 or TRBD2 (5 bases each). V lost 5 bases and J 2 bases, leaving 12 bases between the germline ends. CDR3 size: 14 residues. For the CDR3, the DNA is TGTGCCAGCAGTGGGGGTTGGGCTCAAGAGACCCAGTACTTC. This sequence encodes CASSGGWAQETQYF.

The J gene is TRBJ2-5, the V gene TRBV5-1, with 8 bases lining up with TRBD2. CDR3 length: 16 amino acids. Per germline, CDR1 SGHRS and CDR2 YFSETQ. The V gene end was trimmed by 3 bases and the J gene end by 1 base; junction bases not matched to a gene: 8. This chain's CDR3 is CASSYLKGLAQETQYF. CDR3 in DNA: TGCGCCAGCAGCTACCTCAAAGGACTAGCCCAAGAGACCCAGTACTTC.

The chain carries TRBV4-2 and TRBJ1-6; the D is unclear. The CDR3 loop spans 16 amino acids. From germline, CDR1 is LGHNA and CDR2 YNFKEQ. V lost 0 bases and J lost 8, with 14 bases in between. The CDR3 sequence is CASSQDKGKPHSPLHF. For the CDR3, the DNA is TGTGCCAGCAGCCAAGATAAAGGAAAACCTCATTCACCCCTCCACTTT.

This clonotype was detected only a few times. The rearrangement joins TRBV5-1 to TRBJ1-3, with TRBD1 matching 7 bases. J lost 1 base, V lost 4 bases, and 11 bases had no gene match. Germline CDR1 is SGHRS and CDR2 is YFSETQ. This CDR3 contains 17 residues. The chain's CDR3 is CASSPDRDSQSGNTIYF. The CDR3 DNA reads as TGCGCCAGCAGCCCGGACCGGGACAGTCAGTCTGGAAACACCATATATTTT.

This clonotype was seen ten or more times. V usage is TRBV29-1 and J usage is TRBJ2-3, with D unclear. Germline V gives CDR1 SQVTM, CDR2 ANQGSEA. V gave up 2 bases and J gave up 2 bases, with 17 bases separating them. The CDR3 runs 16 residues. The CDR3 loop is CSVEFWAGQNTDTQYF. In DNA form, the CDR3 reads TGCAGCGTTGAATTCTGGGCAGGTCAAAACACAGATACGCAGTATTTT.

This clonotype has more than one count but fewer than ten. The rearrangement links TRBV5-1 to TRBJ1-1; D is perhaps TRBD1 (6 bases). Trimming shortened V by 6 bases and J by 5 bases, and 26 bases separated the two germline ends. The CDR3 has 17 amino acids. Germline V lookup: CDR1 SGHRS, CDR2 YFSETQ. CDR3 bases: TGCGCCAGCACCCGACGTCCCGCGGGGGCGAGGTGGACTGAAGCTTTCTTT. Protein product: CASTRRPAGARWTEAFF.

This clonotype was counted only a few times. This chain links TRBV12-3 or TRBV12-4 with TRBJ2-7; 10 bases are shared with TRBD1. V dropped 2 bases and J dropped 5; count of bases not matched to a gene: 6. The CDR3 totals 15 residues. CDR3 loop: CASSLWTGGKDEQYF. CDR3 coding DNA: TGTGCCAGCAGTTTATGGACAGGGGGGAAGGACGAGCAGTACTTC.

The J gene is TRBJ2-5, the V gene TRBV27; D assignment may be TRBD1 or TRBD2 (5 bases each). V was pared by 0 bases and J by 5 bases, with 10 bases between. This CDR3 is 14 amino acids long. The germline V gene has CDR1 MNHEY and CDR2 SMNVEV (reference sequence). The CDR3 DNA reads TGTGCCAGCAGTTTATCGACCTGGGGGGAGACCCAGTACTTC. This gives the protein CASSLSTWGETQYF.

V usage is TRBV7-6 and J usage is TRBJ2-5; D is unclear. V lost 3 bases to trimming and J lost 5 bases, with 16 bases between them. Germline lookup yields CDR1 SGHVS and CDR2 FNYEAQ. The CDR3 spans 15 residues. The CDR3 protein is CASSLLFPWLETQYF. The CDR3 nucleotides read TGTGCCAGCAGCTTGCTTTTCCCGTGGTTGGAGACCCAGTACTTC.

This clonotype appeared a few times. The V call is TRBV10-3, the J call TRBJ1-5, with D perhaps matching TRBD1 (5 bases). V lost 3 bases to trimming and J lost 0 bases, with 15 bases between them. The CDR3 loop spans 17 amino acids. Germline CDR1 is ENHRY and CDR2 is SYGVKD. CDR3 protein: CAISESFRASSNQPQHF. The CDR3 nucleotides read TGTGCCATCAGTGAAAGTTTCAGGGCAAGTAGCAATCAGCCCCAGCATTTT.

This clonotype has only a few counts. The chain employs TRBV12-3 or TRBV12-4 and TRBJ2-1, with TRBD1 matching over 9 bases. The CDR3 is 15 amino acids. Unmatched junction bases numbered 11, after V lost 5 bases and J lost 9 bases. The CDR3 spells CASSPTGTGKGEQFF. The CDR3 DNA is TGTGCCAGCAGTCCTACCGGGACAGGGAAGGGTGAGCAGTTCTTC.

This chain uses TRBV5-1 with TRBJ1-1; no reliable D call. The ends were cut back, 3 bases at V and 1 base at J, with 10 bases in the middle. The CDR3 contains 14 residues. Germline CDR1 SGHRS, CDR2 YFSETQ. Here the CDR3 reads CASSSGMTNTEAFF. CDR3 DNA: TGCGCCAGCAGCTCGGGTATGACGAACACTGAAGCTTTCTTT.

In its sample, this clonotype was seen many times. The junction and the germline gene differ at one end; a read error may be behind it. The chain employs TRBV5-1 and TRBJ2-7; unclear D gene. The CDR3 contains 14 residues. Looked up from germline, CDR1 is SGHRS and CDR2 is YFSETQ. The CDR3 region is CASSLSGDSYEQYF. The CDR3 region has the DNA TGTGCCAGCAGCTTGTCTGGGGACTCCTACGAGCAGTACTTC.

A few counts support this clonotype. The DNA for the CDR3 is TGTGCCAGCGGTCCTCCCCGGACGGCAGTTCACAATGAGCAGTTCTTC. This encodes CASGPPRTAVHNEQFF. This sequence joins TRBV7-9 and TRBJ2-1; no reliable D call. Germline V lookup: CDR1 SEHNR, CDR2 FQNEAQ (reference sequence). The CDR3 extends over 16 amino acids. V was clipped by 8 bases and J by 5 bases, with 22 bases between them. The full variable domain, in which reference TRBV7-9 and TRBJ2-1 provide the parts outside the CDR3, is DTGVSQNPRHKITKRGQNVTFRCDPISEHNRLYWYRQTLGQGPEFLTYFQNEAQLEKSRLLSDRFSAERPKGSFSTLEIQRTEQGDSAMYLCASGPPRTAVHNEQFFGPGTRLTVL.

The J gene is TRBJ2-2, the V gene TRBV9; 9 bases map to TRBD1. Germline trimming cut 6 bases from V and 6 bases from J; bases unmatched to any gene: 6. The CDR3 spans 14 residues. Germline CDR1 and CDR2: SGDLS and YYNGEE. CDR3 bases: TGTGCCAGCACGGGGACAGGGCGATCCGGGGAGCTGTTTTTT. This gives the protein CASTGTGRSGELFF.

The chain carries TRBV4-1 and TRBJ2-3, with D possibly being TRBD1 (5 bases). The germline CDR1 and CDR2 sequences are MGHRA and YSYEKL. V dropped 5 bases and J dropped 4 bases, with 16 bases sitting between them. This CDR3 contains 15 residues. The CDR3 nucleotides are TGCGCCAGCAGCACCCGACAGTTTCACCCAGATACGCAGTATTTT. Translating it yields CASSTRQFHPDTQYF.

V usage is TRBV5-5 and J usage is TRBJ1-1; D perhaps matches TRBD1 (6 bases). This CDR3 region has 16 residues. Germline-derived CDR1 and CDR2 are SGHKS and YYEKEE (reference sequence). The ends were cut back, 3 bases at V and 4 bases at J, with 19 bases in the middle. The CDR3 sequence is CASSSYLQGGGTEAFF. In nucleotides, the CDR3 is TGTGCCAGCAGCTCATATCTACAGGGAGGAGGCACTGAAGCTTTCTTT.

The rearrangement links TRBV14 to TRBJ2-3; 7 positions match TRBD2. The trim removed 1 base at V and 2 bases at J, leaving 9 bases unmatched. The germline CDR1 and CDR2 sequences are SGHDN and FVKESK. The CDR3 spans 17 residues. This CDR3 is CASSQGGLNAYTDTQYF. In DNA, the CDR3 is TGTGCCAGCAGCCAAGGGGGACTAAATGCTTACACAGATACGCAGTATTTT.